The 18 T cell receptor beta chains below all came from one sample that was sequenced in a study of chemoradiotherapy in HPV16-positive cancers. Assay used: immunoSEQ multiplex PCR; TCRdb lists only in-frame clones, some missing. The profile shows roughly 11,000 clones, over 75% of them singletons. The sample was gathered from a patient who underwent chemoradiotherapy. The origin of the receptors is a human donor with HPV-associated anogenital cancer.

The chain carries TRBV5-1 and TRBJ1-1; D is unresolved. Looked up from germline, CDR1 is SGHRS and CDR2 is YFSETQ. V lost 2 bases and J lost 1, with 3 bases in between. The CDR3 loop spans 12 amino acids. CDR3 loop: CASSFGNTEAFF. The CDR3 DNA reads TGCGCCAGCAGCTTTGGGAACACTGAAGCTTTCTTT.

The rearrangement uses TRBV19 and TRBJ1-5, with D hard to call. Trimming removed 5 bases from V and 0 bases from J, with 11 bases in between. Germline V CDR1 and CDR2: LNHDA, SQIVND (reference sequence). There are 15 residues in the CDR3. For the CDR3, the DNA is TGTGCCAGTAGTTTACGGCAGGCTAGCAATCAGCCCCAGCATTTT. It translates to CASSLRQASNQPQHF.

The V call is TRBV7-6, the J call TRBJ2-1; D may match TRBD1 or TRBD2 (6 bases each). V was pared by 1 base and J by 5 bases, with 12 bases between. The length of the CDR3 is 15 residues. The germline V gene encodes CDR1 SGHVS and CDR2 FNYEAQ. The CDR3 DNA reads TGTGCCAGCAGCTTAGGACGGGGGCCTAACAATGAGCAGTTCTTC. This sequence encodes CASSLGRGPNNEQFF.

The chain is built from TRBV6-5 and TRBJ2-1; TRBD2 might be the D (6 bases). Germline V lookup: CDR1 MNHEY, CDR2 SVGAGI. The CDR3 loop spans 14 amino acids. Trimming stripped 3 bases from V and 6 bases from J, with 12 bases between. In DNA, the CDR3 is TGTGCCAGCAGTTATGACGGGGGAGCCAATGAGCAGTTCTTC. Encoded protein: CASSYDGGANEQFF.

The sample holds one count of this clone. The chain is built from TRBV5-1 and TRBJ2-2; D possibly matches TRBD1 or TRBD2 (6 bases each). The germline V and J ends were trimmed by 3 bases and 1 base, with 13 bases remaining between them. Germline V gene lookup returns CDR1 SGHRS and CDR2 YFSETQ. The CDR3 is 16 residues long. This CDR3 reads CASSWGASRNTGELFF. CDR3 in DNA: TGCGCCAGCAGCTGGGGGGCTAGTCGGAACACCGGGGAGCTGTTTTTT.

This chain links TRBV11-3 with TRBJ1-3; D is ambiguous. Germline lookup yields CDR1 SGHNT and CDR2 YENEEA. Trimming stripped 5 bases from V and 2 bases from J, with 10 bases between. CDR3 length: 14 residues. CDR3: CASSPRSPGNTIYF. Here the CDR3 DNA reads TGTGCCAGCAGCCCTCGGTCGCCTGGAAACACCATATATTTT.

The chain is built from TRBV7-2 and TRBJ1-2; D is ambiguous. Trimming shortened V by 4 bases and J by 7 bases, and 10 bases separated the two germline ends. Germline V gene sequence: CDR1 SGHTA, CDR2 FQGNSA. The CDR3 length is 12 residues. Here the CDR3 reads CASSSSGSGYTF. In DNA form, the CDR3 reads TGTGCCAGCAGCTCAAGTGGGAGTGGCTACACCTTC.

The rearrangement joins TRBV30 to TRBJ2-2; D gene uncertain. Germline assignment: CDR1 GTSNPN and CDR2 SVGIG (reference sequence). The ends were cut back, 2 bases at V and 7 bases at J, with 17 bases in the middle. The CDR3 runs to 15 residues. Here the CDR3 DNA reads TGTGCCTGGAGTTTTGTCAGAAGCCAAGGCGGGGAGCTGTTTTTT. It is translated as CAWSFVRSQGGELFF.

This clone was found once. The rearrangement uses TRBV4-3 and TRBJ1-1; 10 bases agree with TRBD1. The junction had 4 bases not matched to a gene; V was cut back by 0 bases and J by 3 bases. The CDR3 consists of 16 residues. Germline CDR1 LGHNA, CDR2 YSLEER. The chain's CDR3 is CASSQDDGTGDTEAFF. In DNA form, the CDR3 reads TGCGCCAGCAGCCAAGATGATGGGACAGGGGACACTGAAGCTTTCTTT.

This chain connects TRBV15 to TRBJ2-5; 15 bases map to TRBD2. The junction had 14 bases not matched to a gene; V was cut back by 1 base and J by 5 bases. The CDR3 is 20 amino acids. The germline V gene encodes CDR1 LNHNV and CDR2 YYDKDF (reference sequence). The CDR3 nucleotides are TGTGCCACCAGCAGAGTAGGGTGGACTAGCGGGGGGGCTTCGGGGGAGACCCAGTACTTC. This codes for CATSRVGWTSGGASGETQYF.

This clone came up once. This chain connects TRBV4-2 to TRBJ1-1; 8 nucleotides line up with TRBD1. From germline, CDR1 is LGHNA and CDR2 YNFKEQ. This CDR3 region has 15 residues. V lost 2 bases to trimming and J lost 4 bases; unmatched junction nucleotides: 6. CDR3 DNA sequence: TGTGCCAGCAGCCAAAAGACAGGGGAGAGCACTGAAGCTTTCTTT. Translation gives CASSQKTGESTEAFF.

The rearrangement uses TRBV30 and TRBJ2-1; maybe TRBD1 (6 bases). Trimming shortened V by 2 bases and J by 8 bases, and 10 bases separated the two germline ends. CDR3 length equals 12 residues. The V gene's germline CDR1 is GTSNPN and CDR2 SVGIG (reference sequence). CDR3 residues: CAWSKGGYEQFF. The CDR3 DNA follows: TGTGCCTGGAGTAAAGGGGGATATGAGCAGTTCTTC.

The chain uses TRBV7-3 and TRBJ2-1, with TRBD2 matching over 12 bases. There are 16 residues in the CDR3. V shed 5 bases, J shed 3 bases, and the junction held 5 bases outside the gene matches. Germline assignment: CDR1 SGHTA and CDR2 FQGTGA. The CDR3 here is CASSPTSGGNYNEQFF. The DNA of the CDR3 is TGTGCCAGCAGCCCGACTAGCGGGGGAAACTACAATGAGCAGTTCTTC.

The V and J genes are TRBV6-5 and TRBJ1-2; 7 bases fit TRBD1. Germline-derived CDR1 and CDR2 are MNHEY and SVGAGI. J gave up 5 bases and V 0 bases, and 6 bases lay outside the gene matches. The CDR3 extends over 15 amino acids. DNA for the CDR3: TGTGCCAGCAGTTACTCGGGGACAGCCGTATATGGCTACACCTTC. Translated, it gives CASSYSGTAVYGYTF.

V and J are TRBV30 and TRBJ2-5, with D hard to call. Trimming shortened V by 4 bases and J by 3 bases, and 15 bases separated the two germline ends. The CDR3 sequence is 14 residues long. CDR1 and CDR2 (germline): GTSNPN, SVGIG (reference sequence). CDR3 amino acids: CAWTGGRIKETQYF. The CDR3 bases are TGTGCCTGGACAGGCGGCCGGATAAAAGAGACCCAGTACTTC. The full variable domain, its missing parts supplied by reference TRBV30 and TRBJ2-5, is SQTIHQWPATLVQPVGSPLSLECTVEGTSNPNLYWYRQAAGRGLQLLFYSVGIGQISSEVPQNLSASRPQDRQFILSSKKLLLSDSGFYLCAWTGGRIKETQYFGPGTRLLVL.

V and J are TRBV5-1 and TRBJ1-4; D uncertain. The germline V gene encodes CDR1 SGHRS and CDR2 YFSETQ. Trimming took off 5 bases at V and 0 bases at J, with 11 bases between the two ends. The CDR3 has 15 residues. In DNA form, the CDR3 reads TGCGCCAGCAGGGTTTCTGCTGCAACTAATGAAAAACTGTTTTTT. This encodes CASRVSAATNEKLFF.

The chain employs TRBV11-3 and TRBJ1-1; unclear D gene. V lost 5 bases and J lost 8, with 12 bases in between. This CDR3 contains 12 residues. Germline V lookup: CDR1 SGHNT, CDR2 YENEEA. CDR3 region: CASSPGLEEAFF. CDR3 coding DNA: TGTGCCAGCAGCCCCGGACTAGAGGAAGCTTTCTTT.

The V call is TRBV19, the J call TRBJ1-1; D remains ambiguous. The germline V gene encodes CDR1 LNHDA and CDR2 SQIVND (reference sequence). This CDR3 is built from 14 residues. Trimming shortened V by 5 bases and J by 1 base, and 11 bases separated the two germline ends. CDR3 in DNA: TGTGCCAGTAGTGTAACAGTGACGAACACTGAAGCTTTCTTT. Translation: CASSVTVTNTEAFF.